These 28 T cell receptor beta chains came from one sample sequenced in a study of Graves' ophthalmopathy and Graves' hyperthyroidism. The sequenced template was RNA, covering the TCR beta CDR3 region. HTBI primers served in a first-round RT-PCR, which a second-round multiplex PCR followed. In TCRdb, the multiplex PCR reads were re-called with MiXCR into one record per CDR3 protein. Of approximately 1.2 million distinct CDR3 sequences listed, approximately 35% were seen once; the top ten hold around 10%. The source material was peripheral blood or thyroid tissue (not recorded which). The receptors were gathered from an adult man with Graves' hyperthyroidism.

This chain links TRBV6-5 with TRBJ2-7, with D possibly TRBD1 on 5 matching bases. The germline V and J ends were trimmed by 5 bases and 0 bases, with 11 bases remaining between them. The CDR3 covers 14 residues. Germline values: CDR1 MNHEY, CDR2 SVGAGI. The CDR3 protein is CASSDDSYSYEQYF. CDR3 in DNA: TGTGCCAGCAGTGACGACAGTTACTCCTACGAGCAGTACTTC.

This clonotype was seen repeatedly, ten times or more. The chain carries TRBV29-1 and TRBJ1-1; D gene unclear. Deletions cut 3 bases from V and 0 bases from J, with 14 bases between. This CDR3 is built from 15 residues. The germline V gene encodes CDR1 SQVTM and CDR2 ANQGSEA. The CDR3 loop is CSVDGLRRMNTEAFF. CDR3 bases: TGCAGCGTTGATGGACTAAGACGGATGAACACTGAAGCTTTCTTT.

V and J are TRBV12-3 or TRBV12-4 and TRBJ2-7; D not resolved. V was cut by 6 bases and J by 0 bases, with 15 bases left in between. The CDR3 covers 15 residues. The CDR3 nucleotides are TGTGCCAGCAGCCCGATATCTGGAACCTCCTACGAGCAGTACTTC. It is translated as CASSPISGTSYEQYF.

Only one count was recorded for this clonotype. V usage is TRBV29-1 and J usage is TRBJ2-7, with D possibly TRBD1 on 6 matching bases. The CDR3 is made up of 13 amino acids. The germline V gene has CDR1 SQVTM and CDR2 ANQGSEA. Trimming took off 4 bases at V and 2 bases at J, with 12 bases between the two ends. Written as DNA, the CDR3 is TGCAGCGTTGCGGTGGGACAAACCTACGAGCAGTACTTC. Translating gives CSVAVGQTYEQYF.

This clonotype was counted at least ten times. The genes are TRBV11-2 and TRBJ2-7, with D possibly matching TRBD1 (5 bases). CDR3 length equals 15 residues. Deletions cut 5 bases from V and 0 bases from J, with 14 bases between. Germline CDR1 reads SGHAT; CDR2 reads FQNNGV. CDR3 DNA sequence: TGTGCCAGCAGCCCCAAGGGGCTCAGCTCCTACGAGCAGTACTTC. The encoded protein is CASSPKGLSSYEQYF.

This rearrangement joins TRBV18 to TRBJ2-5; 8 bases are a match to TRBD2. Germline V CDR1 and CDR2: KGHSH, LQKENI. J was trimmed by 3 bases and V by 4 bases; bases with no gene match: 10. The CDR3 extends over 16 amino acids. This CDR3 is CASSRGLAGTEETQYF. In DNA form, the CDR3 reads TGTGCCAGCTCACGGGGTTTAGCGGGAACCGAAGAGACCCAGTACTTC.

V gene TRBV5-1 combines with J gene TRBJ2-7; D may be TRBD2 (7 bases). V gave up 6 bases and J gave up 3 bases, with 16 bases separating them. The germline V gene has CDR1 SGHRS and CDR2 YFSETQ. The CDR3 runs 14 residues. The CDR3 reads CASKLRGDNYEQYF. In DNA, the CDR3 is TGCGCCAGCAAACTACGGGGGGACAACTACGAGCAGTACTTC.

This clonotype was seen many times. The CDR3 DNA is TGTGCCAGCAGTGAAAGGGCCCGAGGGCACCAGTACTTC. Translating it yields CASSERARGHQYF. This sequence joins TRBV2 and TRBJ2-5, with TRBD2 as a possible D gene (5 bases). The ends were cut back, 2 bases at V and 10 bases at J, with 14 bases in the middle. The CDR3 has 13 residues. From germline, CDR1 is SNHLY and CDR2 FYNNEI. Using reference TRBV2 and TRBJ2-5 for the parts outside the CDR3, the full variable domain is EPEVTQTPSHQVTQMGQEVILRCVPISNHLYFYWYRQILGQKVEFLVSFYNNEISEKSEIFDDQFSVERPDGSNFTLKIRSTKLEDSAMYFCASSERARGHQYFGPGTRLLVL.

The V and J genes are TRBV20-1 and TRBJ1-5; D not certain. The V gene's germline CDR1 is DFQATT and CDR2 SNEGSKA (reference sequence). The CDR3 is made up of 13 amino acids. Trimming cost V 0 bases and J 3 bases, with 6 bases left between them. The CDR3 DNA sequence: TGCAGTGCTAGAGACGAATTCAATCAGCCCCAGCATTTT. Protein: CSARDEFNQPQHF.

The genes are TRBV20-1 and TRBJ2-2; D possibly uses TRBD1 or TRBD2 (5 bases each). CDR3 length: 13 residues. The V end was cut by 4 bases, the J end by 1 base, with 7 bases between. Per the germline V gene, CDR1 is DFQATT and CDR2 is SNEGSKA (reference sequence). CDR3 sequence reads: CSAKRGNTGELFF. CDR3 nucleotides: TGCAGTGCTAAGAGGGGGAACACCGGGGAGCTGTTTTTT.

This clonotype is a singleton in its sample. A read error is possible here, since a much larger clone lies one base away. The chain recombines TRBV5-1 with TRBJ2-7, with D possibly being TRBD1 or TRBD2 (5 bases each). The germline gives CDR1 SGHRS, CDR2 YFSETQ. The CDR3 runs 15 residues. CDR3 nucleotide sequence: TGCGCCAGCGGCTTACGGGGCCTGAAGTCCTACGAGCAGTACTTC. The encoded protein is CASGLRGLKSYEQYF.

Concerning this clonotype: At one of its ends the junction is not consistent with the germline gene, which may arise from a read error. V and J are TRBV10-3 and TRBJ1-5; D call uncertain. CDR1 is ENHRY and CDR2 is SYGVKD in the germline V gene. CDR3 length equals 13 residues. Here the CDR3 reads CASSYSGPWSQHF. The CDR3 DNA sequence: TGTGCCAGCAGTTACTCCGGCCCTTGGTCCCAGCATTTT.

This clonotype was detected many times. This chain joins TRBV20-1 and TRBJ2-7; no clear D. Germline V lookup: CDR1 DFQATT, CDR2 SNEGSKA (reference sequence). V was pared by 0 bases and J by 3 bases, with 3 bases between. The CDR3 loop spans 11 amino acids. As DNA, the CDR3 is TGCAGTGCTAGAGACGACTACGAGCAGTACTTC. It codes for CSARDDYEQYF.

The chain couples TRBV10-3 to TRBJ2-5; D may be TRBD1 or TRBD2 (5 bases each). The CDR3 totals 14 residues. Trimming took 10 bases from V and 4 from J, leaving 19 bases between them. Germline V gene sequence: CDR1 ENHRY, CDR2 SYGVKD. The CDR3 spells CANSRQRVRETQYF. The CDR3 coding sequence is TGTGCCAACAGCAGACAGAGGGTAAGAGAGACCCAGTACTTC.

This clonotype has at least ten counts. CDR3 bases: TGTGCCAGCAGCTTAAGGGTGGTTTCCGAGCAGTACTTC. Translating it yields CASSLRVVSEQYF. The V gene is TRBV11-2, the J gene TRBJ2-7; D is unresolved. The CDR3 loop spans 13 amino acids. V shed 2 bases and J shed 6 bases, with 11 bases lying between them. CDR1 SGHAT and CDR2 FQNNGV come from the germline V gene.

This clonotype showed up just a few times. V is TRBV5-6 and J is TRBJ1-2; D gene uncertain. The length of the CDR3 is 15 residues. Germline-derived CDR1 and CDR2 are SGHDT and YYEEEE. The germline V and J ends were trimmed by 0 bases and 4 bases, with 13 bases remaining between them. The CDR3 loop is CASSLGRWAGYGYTF. The CDR3 region has the DNA TGTGCCAGCAGCTTGGGACGGTGGGCTGGCTATGGCTACACCTTC.

The J gene is TRBJ2-2, the V gene TRBV15, with 11 bases identical to TRBD2. With V trimmed by 3 bases and J by 3 bases, 12 bases remained unmatched. The CDR3 is 19 residues long. Germline lookup yields CDR1 LNHNV and CDR2 YYDKDF (reference sequence). DNA for the CDR3: TGTGCCACCAGCAGGGATCGAGTAGCGGGAGGGCCCTACACCGGGGAGCTGTTTTTT. Residues: CATSRDRVAGGPYTGELFF.

In this sample, this clonotype turned up many times. CDR3 loop: CASSYADTEAFF. The CDR3 bases are TGTGCCAGCAGTTACGCGGACACTGAAGCTTTCTTT. This chain uses TRBV6-5 with TRBJ1-1; D is uncertain. Germline lookup yields CDR1 MNHEY and CDR2 SVGAGI. Trimming pared 2 bases from V and 3 bases from J, leaving 4 bases between. The length of the CDR3 is 12 residues.

Remarks on this clonotype: A read error is possible here, since a much larger clone lies one base away. The chain joins TRBV9 to TRBJ1-4; a possible D gene is TRBD1 (5 bases). Trimming shortened V by 7 bases and J by 5 bases, and 18 bases separated the two germline ends. Germline assignment: CDR1 SGDLS and CDR2 YYNGEE. The CDR3 is made up of 15 amino acids. CDR3 loop: CASGAEGQANEKLFF. The DNA of the CDR3 is TGTGCCAGCGGCGCCGAGGGGCAGGCCAATGAAAAACTGTTTTTT.

This clonotype appeared many times. CDR3 in amino acids: CSAAGTSGYEQYF. In DNA, the CDR3 is TGCAGTGCCGCGGGGACTAGCGGTTACGAGCAGTACTTC. The chain joins TRBV20-1 to TRBJ2-7; 11 bases are shared with TRBD2. V lost 6 bases and J lost 4; bases outside the gene matches: 5. The length of the CDR3 is 13 residues. From germline, CDR1 is DFQATT and CDR2 SNEGSKA (reference sequence).

In this sample, this clonotype turned up many times. The chain joins TRBV7-2 to TRBJ2-7, with D unclear. The ends were cut back, 8 bases at V and 6 bases at J, with 20 bases in the middle. There are 14 residues in the CDR3. Germline CDR1 and CDR2: SGHTA and FQGNSA. This chain's CDR3 is CASGVGGLGVEQYF. In nucleotides, the CDR3 is TGTGCCAGCGGCGTGGGCGGCTTGGGTGTCGAGCAGTACTTC.

This clonotype was seen a handful of times. This chain uses TRBV20-1 with TRBJ2-7, with TRBD2 matching 8 bases. The CDR3 length is 14 residues. J was trimmed by 6 bases and V by 2 bases; bases with no gene match: 9. Per the germline V gene, CDR1 is DFQATT and CDR2 is SNEGSKA (reference sequence). The CDR3 DNA reads TGCAGTGCTAGACGTAACACCGGGAGGGGCGAGCAGTACTTC. As protein: CSARRNTGRGEQYF.

The rearrangement joins TRBV12-3 or TRBV12-4 to TRBJ2-7, with D tentatively TRBD1 (6 bases). The CDR3 runs to 17 residues. Trimming removed 4 bases from V and 0 bases from J, with 19 bases in between. The CDR3 protein is CASSYSPAGDNSYEQYF. The CDR3 nucleotides are TGTGCCAGCAGTTACTCGCCTGCAGGGGACAACTCCTACGAGCAGTACTTC.

The chain carries TRBV10-2 and TRBJ1-5, with D perhaps TRBD1 (5 bases). CDR3 length: 14 residues. CDR1 and CDR2 from the germline V gene are WSHSY and SAAADI. V was trimmed by 2 bases and J by 9 bases, leaving 14 bases between them. In DNA, the CDR3 is TGCGCCAGCAGTGAGGACGGGACTACAGGGCCCCAGCATTTT. This translates into CASSEDGTTGPQHF.

This clonotype was detected a few times. The chain combines TRBV27 with TRBJ2-7; 9 nucleotides agree with TRBD1. The CDR3 is made up of 15 amino acids. Germline-derived CDR1 and CDR2 are MNHEY and SMNVEV (reference sequence). Trimming took 6 bases from V and 3 from J; bases not matched to a gene: 9. DNA for the CDR3: TGTGCCAGCAGCCGTCAGGACAGGGGAGTCTACGAGCAGTACTTC. It encodes CASSRQDRGVYEQYF.

V is TRBV25-1 and J is TRBJ1-1; TRBD1 matches at 8 bases. V shed 6 bases, J shed 0 bases, and the junction held 6 bases outside the gene matches. The CDR3 contains 15 residues. Germline values: CDR1 MGHDK, CDR2 SYGVNS. CDR3 protein: CASSVWTGMNTEAFF. As DNA, the CDR3 is TGTGCCAGCAGCGTTTGGACAGGGATGAACACTGAAGCTTTCTTT.

The V and J genes are TRBV5-1 and TRBJ2-5, with D possibly TRBD2 on 6 matching bases. Germline assignment: CDR1 SGHRS and CDR2 YFSETQ. V gave up 4 bases and J gave up 5 bases, with 12 bases separating them. This CDR3 is 13 amino acids long. CDR3 sequence: CASSMGLWETQYF. The CDR3 nucleotides read TGCGCCAGCAGCATGGGACTTTGGGAGACCCAGTACTTC.

This clonotype has at least ten counts. V is TRBV7-8 and J is TRBJ1-2; D remains unclear. The germline CDR1 and CDR2 sequences are SGHVS and FQNEAQ. The germline V and J ends were trimmed by 1 base and 2 bases, with 20 bases remaining between them. The CDR3 runs to 18 residues. The CDR3, as DNA: TGTGCCAGCAGCTTAGAGGCCTTTAGGGCAGCATTAAACTATGGCTACACCTTC. Residues: CASSLEAFRAALNYGYTF. The full variable domain, rest sourced from reference TRBV7-8 and TRBJ1-2, is GAGVSQSPRYKVAKRGQDVALRCDPISGHVSLFWYQQALGQGPEFLTYFQNEAQLDKSGLPSDRFFAERPEGSVSTLKIQRTQQEDSAVYLCASSLEAFRAALNYGYTFGSGTRLTVV.